The entry below describes one TCR beta chain. The sample originates from a study of blood T cell repertoires in COVID-19. For the study at large: There were acute and convalescent COVID-19 samples, and they came from the United States, Italy and Spain. The analysed material was cDNA or gDNA that came from T cells, B-cell-depleted T cells, or PBMCs.

This CDR3 has 15 residues. CDR1 is GTSNPN and CDR2 is SVGIG in the germline V gene (reference sequence). The ends lost 1 base at V and 2 bases at J; junction bases unmatched: 6. The repertoire was sequenced with immunoSEQ multiplex PCR; TCRdb's copy has only in-frame clones and lacks some. This sample has approximately 180,000 clones, with 75% to 90% found just once. Sequencing was carried out using peripheral blood. The chain combines TRBV30 with TRBJ1-2; 8 bases line up with TRBD1. The receptor was isolated from a woman aged 40 to 50 with COVID-19, enrolled during active disease. CDR3 bases: TGTGCCTGGAGTGGGGGACAGGCAAGAAACTATGGCTACACCTTC. This translates into CAWSGGQARNYGYTF.